The next 10 T cell receptor beta chains were all read from a single sample in a study of blood T cell repertoires in COVID-19. Libraries were prepared by immunoSEQ multiplex PCR; TCRdb keeps only in-frame clonotypes and omits some of them. The data show approximately 210,000 clones, 80% seen once. The source material was PBMCs or T cells enriched from blood (not recorded which). The receptors stem from a man in his thirties or forties with acute COVID-19.

This chain connects TRBV5-5 to TRBJ2-7; TRBD1 matches 7 bases. In germline, CDR1 is SGHKS, CDR2 YYEKEE (reference sequence). CDR3 size: 13 residues. V lost 4 bases to trimming and J lost 3 bases; unmatched junction nucleotides: 4. This CDR3 reads CASSIGQVYEQYF. In nucleotides, the CDR3 is TGTGCCAGCAGCATAGGACAGGTCTACGAGCAGTACTTC.

This clone has just one count. The chain recombines TRBV6-1 with TRBJ2-7, with TRBD1 identical over 9 bases. CDR1 is MNHNS, CDR2 SASEGT, per germline. V was pared by 1 base and J by 3 bases, with 7 bases of the junction left unmatched. The CDR3 has 16 amino acids. CDR3 sequence reads: CASSEGPGQGLYEQYF. CDR3 DNA sequence: TGTGCCAGCAGTGAAGGTCCCGGACAGGGGCTCTACGAGCAGTACTTC.

V gene TRBV6-5 combines with J gene TRBJ1-2; 10 positions match TRBD1. The V and J ends lost 9 bases and 4 bases, in that order; junction bases with no gene match: 8. The length of the CDR3 is 14 residues. Per germline, CDR1 MNHEY and CDR2 SVGAGI. Here the CDR3 DNA reads TGTGCCAGTCGTGTGGGACAGGGGACCTATGGCTACACCTTC. Its translation: CASRVGQGTYGYTF.

This clone was counted a few times. The V gene is TRBV7-3, the J gene TRBJ2-2, with D tentatively TRBD2 (6 bases). The V gene lost 6 bases and the J gene lost 6 bases, with 20 bases spanning the gap. This CDR3 comprises 16 residues. Germline lookup yields CDR1 SGHTA and CDR2 FQGTGA. The CDR3 reads CASSLLGTSGSGELFF. The CDR3, as DNA: TGTGCCAGCAGTCTCCTTGGGACTTCAGGATCCGGGGAGCTGTTTTTT.

The V call is TRBV9, the J call TRBJ1-1; D not certain. CDR3 length: 16 residues. V was shortened by 4 bases and J by 4 bases, with 20 bases between the two germline ends. The V gene's germline CDR1 is SGDLS and CDR2 YYNGEE. In DNA form, the CDR3 reads TGTGCCAGCAGCTCCGTCCTTGGCGGTTTCGTCACTGAAGCTTTCTTT. As protein: CASSSVLGGFVTEAFF.

This chain joins TRBV6-5 and TRBJ2-7; 7 nucleotides agree with TRBD2. With V trimmed by 0 bases and J by 6 bases, 5 bases remained unmatched. The CDR3 contains 14 residues. Germline V CDR1 and CDR2: MNHEY, SVGAGI. CDR3 in amino acids: CASSYSGGHGEQYF. The CDR3 nucleotides read TGTGCCAGCAGTTACTCGGGAGGGCACGGCGAGCAGTACTTC.

This chain connects TRBV6-5 to TRBJ1-5; D perhaps matches TRBD1 (6 bases). The CDR3 runs to 16 residues. Germline lookup yields CDR1 MNHEY and CDR2 SVGAGI. Trimming removed 0 bases at V and 4 bases at J, with 13 bases between. CDR3 sequence: CASSYSRTVNNQPQHF. CDR3 in DNA: TGTGCCAGCAGTTACTCGAGGACAGTTAATAATCAGCCCCAGCATTTT.

This clone was picked up a small number of times. The chain is built from TRBV1 and TRBJ2-2; the D call in the table, TRBD2, was not verified against the DNA. TRBV1 constitutes a pseudogene. The CDR3 loop spans 18 amino acids. CDR3 protein: CTIKRTLNSGGHTGELFF. CDR3 DNA: TGCACCATCAAAAGAACGCTCAACAGCGGGGGGCACACCGGGGAGCTGTTTTTT.

This chain connects TRBV19 to TRBJ2-1, with a weak D call TRBD2 (6 bases). CDR3 length: 15 amino acids. The germline gives CDR1 LNHDA, CDR2 SQIVND (reference sequence). V was trimmed by 7 bases and J by 4 bases, leaving 17 bases between them. The CDR3 reads CASTITEAGYNEQFF. CDR3 sequence (DNA): TGTGCCAGTACCATAACTGAGGCGGGGTACAATGAGCAGTTCTTC. Using reference TRBV19 and TRBJ2-1 for the parts outside the CDR3, the full variable domain is DGGITQSPKYLFRKEGQNVTLSCEQNLNHDAMYWYRQDPGQGLRLIYYSQIVNDFQKGDIAEGYSVSREKKESFPLTVTSAQKNPTAFYLCASTITEAGYNEQFFGPGTRLTVL.

V and J are TRBV7-9 and TRBJ2-3; tentatively, D is TRBD1 (6 bases). The CDR3 is 13 residues long. CDR1 and CDR2 (germline): SEHNR, FQNEAQ (reference sequence). Trimming cost V 5 bases and J 5 bases, with 11 bases left between them. The CDR3 sequence is CASSQDSLDTQYF. The CDR3 region has the DNA TGTGCCAGCAGCCAGGACAGTTTAGATACGCAGTATTTT.